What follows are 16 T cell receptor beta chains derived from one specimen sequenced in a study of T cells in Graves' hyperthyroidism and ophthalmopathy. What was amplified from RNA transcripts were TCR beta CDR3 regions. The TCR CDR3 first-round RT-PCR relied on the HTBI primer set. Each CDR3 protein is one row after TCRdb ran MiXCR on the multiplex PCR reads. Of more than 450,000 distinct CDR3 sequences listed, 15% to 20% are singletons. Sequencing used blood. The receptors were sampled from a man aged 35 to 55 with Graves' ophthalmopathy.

The CDR3 region has the DNA TGCAGCGTTGAAGATACGATGTCGGGGAACTATGGCTACACCTTC. Residues: CSVEDTMSGNYGYTF. The V call is TRBV29-1, the J call TRBJ1-2; no clear D. The V end was cut by 0 bases, the J end by 2 bases, with 13 bases between. The germline gives CDR1 SQVTM, CDR2 ANQGSEA. There are 15 residues in the CDR3.

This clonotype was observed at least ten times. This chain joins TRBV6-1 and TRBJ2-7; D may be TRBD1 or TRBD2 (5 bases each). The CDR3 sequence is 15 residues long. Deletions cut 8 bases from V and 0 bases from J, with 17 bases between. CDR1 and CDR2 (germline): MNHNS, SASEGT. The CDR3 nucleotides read TGTGCCAGCGGTTCCGGGGACGAACTCTCCTACGAGCAGTACTTC. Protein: CASGSGDELSYEQYF.

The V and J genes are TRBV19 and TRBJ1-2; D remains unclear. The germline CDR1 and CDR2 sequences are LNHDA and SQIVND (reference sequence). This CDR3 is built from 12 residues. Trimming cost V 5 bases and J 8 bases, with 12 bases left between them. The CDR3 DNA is TGTGCCAGTAGTGGCCGTCCTTTAGGCTACACCTTC. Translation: CASSGRPLGYTF.

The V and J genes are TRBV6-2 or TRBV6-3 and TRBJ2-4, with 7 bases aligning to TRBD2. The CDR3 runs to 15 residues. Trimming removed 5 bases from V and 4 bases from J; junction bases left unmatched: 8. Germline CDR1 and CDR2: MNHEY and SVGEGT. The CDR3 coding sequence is TGTGCCAGCAGTCTGATCGGGGGGACTAAAAACATTCAGTACTTC. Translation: CASSLIGGTKNIQYF.

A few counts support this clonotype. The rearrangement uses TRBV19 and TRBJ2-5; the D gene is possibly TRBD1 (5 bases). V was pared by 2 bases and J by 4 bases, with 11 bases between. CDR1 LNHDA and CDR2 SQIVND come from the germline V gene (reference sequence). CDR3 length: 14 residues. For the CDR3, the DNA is TGTGCCAGTAGTATACAGGGTTCTGGAGAGACCCAGTACTTC. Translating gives CASSIQGSGETQYF.

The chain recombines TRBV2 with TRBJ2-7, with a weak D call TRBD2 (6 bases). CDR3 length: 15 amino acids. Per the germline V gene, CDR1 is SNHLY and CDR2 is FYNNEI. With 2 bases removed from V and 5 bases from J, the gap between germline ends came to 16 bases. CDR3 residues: CASSEWRRDPDEQYF. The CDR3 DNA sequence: TGTGCCAGCAGTGAATGGAGGAGGGACCCGGACGAGCAGTACTTC.

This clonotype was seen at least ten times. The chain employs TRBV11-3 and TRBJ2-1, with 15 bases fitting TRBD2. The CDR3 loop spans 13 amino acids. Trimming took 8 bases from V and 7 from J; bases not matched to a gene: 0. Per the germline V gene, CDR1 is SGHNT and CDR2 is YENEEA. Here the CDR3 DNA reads TGTGCCAGCGGGACTAGCGGGAGGAATGAGCAGTTCTTC. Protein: CASGTSGRNEQFF.

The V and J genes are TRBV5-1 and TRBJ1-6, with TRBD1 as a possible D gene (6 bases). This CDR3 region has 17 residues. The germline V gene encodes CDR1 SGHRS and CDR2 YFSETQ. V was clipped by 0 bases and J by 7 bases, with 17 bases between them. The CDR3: CASSLGLTGISNSPLHF. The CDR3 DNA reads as TGCGCCAGCAGCTTGGGGCTTACAGGGATCTCCAATTCACCCCTCCACTTT.

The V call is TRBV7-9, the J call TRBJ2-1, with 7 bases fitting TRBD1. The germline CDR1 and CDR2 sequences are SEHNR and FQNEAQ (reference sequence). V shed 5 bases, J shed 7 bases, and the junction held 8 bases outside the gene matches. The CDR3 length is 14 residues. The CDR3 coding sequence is TGTGCCAGCAGCCCGCCCACAGGGGTTAATGAGCAGTTCTTC. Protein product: CASSPPTGVNEQFF.

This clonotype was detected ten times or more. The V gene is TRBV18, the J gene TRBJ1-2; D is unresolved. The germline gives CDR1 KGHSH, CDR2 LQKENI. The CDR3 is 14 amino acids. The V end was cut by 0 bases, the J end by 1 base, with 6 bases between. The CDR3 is CASSPPGGNYGYTF. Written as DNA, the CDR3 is TGTGCCAGCTCACCACCGGGAGGTAACTATGGCTACACCTTC.

CDR3 loop: CASRSRDSLLYEQYF. DNA of the CDR3: TGTGCCAGCAGAAGCCGGGACAGCCTCCTCTACGAGCAGTACTTC. The rearrangement links TRBV6-2 or TRBV6-3 to TRBJ2-7, with 7 bases matching TRBD1. The trim removed 6 bases at V and 3 bases at J, leaving 11 bases unmatched. Germline CDR1 is MNHEY and CDR2 is SVGEGT. The CDR3 loop spans 15 amino acids.

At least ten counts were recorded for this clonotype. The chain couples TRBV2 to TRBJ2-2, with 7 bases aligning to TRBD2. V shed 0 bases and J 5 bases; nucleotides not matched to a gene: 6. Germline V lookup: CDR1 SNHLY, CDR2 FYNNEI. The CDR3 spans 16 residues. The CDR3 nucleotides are TGTGCCAGCAGTGAAGCAAGAGCGGGGCATACCGGGGAGCTGTTTTTT. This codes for CASSEARAGHTGELFF.

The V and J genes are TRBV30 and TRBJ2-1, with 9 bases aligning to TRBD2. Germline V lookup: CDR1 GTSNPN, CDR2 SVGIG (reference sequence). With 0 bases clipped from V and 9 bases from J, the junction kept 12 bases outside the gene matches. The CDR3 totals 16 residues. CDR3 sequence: CAWSVRGLAQSGEQFF. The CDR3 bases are TGTGCCTGGAGTGTAAGGGGACTAGCCCAGAGTGGTGAGCAGTTCTTC.

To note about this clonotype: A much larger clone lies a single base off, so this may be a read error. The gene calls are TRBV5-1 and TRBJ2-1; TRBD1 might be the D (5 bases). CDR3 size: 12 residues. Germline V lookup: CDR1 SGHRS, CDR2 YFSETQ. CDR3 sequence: CASSFEGAEQFF. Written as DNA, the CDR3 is TGTGCCAGCAGCTTTGAAGGGGCTGAGCAGTTCTTC.

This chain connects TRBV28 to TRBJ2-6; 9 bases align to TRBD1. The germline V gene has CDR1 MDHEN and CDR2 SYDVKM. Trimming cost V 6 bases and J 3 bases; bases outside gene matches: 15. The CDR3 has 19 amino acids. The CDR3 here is CASRDSTGGPFGGANVLTF. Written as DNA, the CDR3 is TGTGCCAGCAGGGACTCGACAGGGGGACCTTTCGGTGGGGCCAACGTCCTGACTTTC.

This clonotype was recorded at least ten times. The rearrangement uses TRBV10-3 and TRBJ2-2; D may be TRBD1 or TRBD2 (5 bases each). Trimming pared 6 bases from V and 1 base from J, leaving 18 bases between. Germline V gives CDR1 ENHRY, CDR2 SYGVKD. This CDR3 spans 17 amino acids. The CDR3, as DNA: TGTGCCATCAGCCGAGGGGTCAGCTTGGGGAACACCGGGGAGCTGTTTTTT. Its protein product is CAISRGVSLGNTGELFF.